This is a list of T cell receptor beta chains from one sample in a study of T cell responses to AZD1222 COVID-19 vaccine. Repertoires were generated with immunoSEQ multiplex PCR, while TCRdb's copy carries only in-frame clones and drops some. Among about 120,000 clones listed, approximately 83% were seen once. The specimen comprised peripheral blood, sampled on day 0 of AZD1222 vaccination. The receptors derive from an adult in good health. Each CDR3 is given with its conserved first and last residue. D genes are given only for firm matches. Size values are once, few and many counts, or a class for expanded clones, and some rows have none.

CDR3aa	CDR3nt	abundance	v_gene	j_gene	d_gene
CASSVGMGGGHDGYTF	TGTGCCAGCAGCGTAGGTATGGGAGGGGGGCACGATGGCTACACCTTC	-	TRBV9	TRBJ1-2	-
CASSGVAGDSPLHF	TGTGCCAGCAGCGGGGTGGCCGGGGATTCACCCCTCCACTTT	-	TRBV5-6	TRBJ1-6	-
CASSLFGTLYEQYF	TGTGCCAGCAGCTTGTTTGGGACCCTCTACGAGCAGTACTTC	-	TRBV5-4	TRBJ2-7	-
CASNPTGRGYTF	TGTGCCAGCAACCCGACAGGGAGAGGCTACACCTTC	-	TRBV28	TRBJ1-2	TRBD1
CASSPAGGAKNIQYF	TGTGCCAGCAGTCCAGCGGGGGGAGCCAAAAACATTCAGTACTTC	-	TRBV28	TRBJ2-4	TRBD2
CSADRGQPQHF	TGCAGTGCCGATCGGGGCCAGCCCCAGCATTTT	-	TRBV20-1	TRBJ1-5	-
CATSDRQAYYGYTF	TGTGCCACCAGTGATCGACAGGCCTACTATGGCTACACCTTC	-	TRBV24-1	TRBJ1-2	-
CAWDPPTRRAVNEQYF	TGTGCCTGGGACCCACCGACCCGCAGGGCGGTAAACGAGCAGTACTTC	-	TRBV30	TRBJ2-7	-
CASSSNTEAFF	TGTGCCAGCAGTTCCAACACTGAAGCTTTCTTT	-	TRBV6-5	TRBJ1-1	-
CAWSVHRSSSYEQYF	TGTGCCTGGAGTGTACATCGGTCCAGCTCCTACGAGCAGTACTTC	-	TRBV30	TRBJ2-7	-
CASSQVRNTGELFF	TGTGCCAGCAGCCAAGTCAGGAACACCGGGGAGCTGTTTTTT	-	TRBV14	TRBJ2-2	-
CASSEKGNRVRQPQHF	TGTGCCAGCAGTGAAAAAGGAAACAGGGTCCGGCAGCCCCAGCATTTT	-	TRBV6-1	TRBJ1-5	-
CASGPRGTSGSDTQYF	TGTGCCAGCGGACCCCGTGGGACTAGCGGGAGCGATACGCAGTATTTT	-	TRBV7-2	TRBJ2-3	TRBD2
CAVNRGAGNTEAFF	TGTGCCGTAAACAGGGGCGCCGGGAACACTGAAGCTTTCTTT	-	TRBV7-9	TRBJ1-1	TRBD1
CSASGGPGANVLTF	TGCAGTGCTAGTGGGGGGCCTGGGGCCAACGTCCTGACTTTC	-	TRBV20-1	TRBJ2-6	-
CASSLAYTTYEKLFF	TGTGCCAGCAGCTTAGCGTATACGACCTATGAAAAACTGTTTTTT	-	TRBV7-2	TRBJ1-4	-
CASSPRQGETQYF	TGTGCCAGCAGCCCCCGACAGGGGGAGACCCAGTACTTC	-	TRBV4-2	TRBJ2-5	TRBD1
CAVTDRADYGYTF	TGTGCCGTGACGGACAGGGCGGACTATGGCTACACCTTC	-	TRBV6-5	TRBJ1-2	TRBD1
CASRPAGQAHEQYF	TGTGCCAGCAGACCCGCGGGACAGGCCCACGAGCAGTACTTC	few	TRBV7-9	TRBJ2-7	TRBD1
CASSLGLAVETQYF	TGTGCCAGCAGTTTGGGACTAGCGGTGGAGACCCAGTACTTC	-	TRBV28	TRBJ2-5	TRBD2
CASRGTSGSYEQYF	TGTGCCAGCAGGGGGACTAGCGGGAGTTACGAGCAGTACTTC	-	TRBV6-6	TRBJ2-7	TRBD2
CASRLDRGLTTNTGELFF	TGTGCCAGCAGACTGGACAGGGGTTTGACTACCAACACCGGGGAGCTGTTTTTT	-	TRBV4-2	TRBJ2-2	TRBD1
CASSPRGSPLHF	TGTGCCAGTAGTCCCAGGGGTTCACCCCTCCACTTT	-	TRBV19	TRBJ1-6	-
CASSPGLAFSEQYF	TGTGCCAGCAGCCCGGGACTAGCGTTCTCCGAGCAGTACTTC	once	TRBV11-2	TRBJ2-7	TRBD2
CASSDDRGNSGANVLTF	TGTGCCAGCAGTGACGACAGGGGGAATTCTGGGGCCAACGTCCTGACTTTC	-	TRBV6-4	TRBJ2-6	TRBD1
CASSPGGQGRPFKETQYF	TGCGCCAGCAGCCCGGGGGGACAGGGGCGCCCATTTAAGGAGACCCAGTACTTC	once	TRBV5-1	TRBJ2-5	TRBD1
CASSSQGAKTQYF	TGTGCCAGTAGTTCCCAGGGGGCAAAGACCCAGTACTTC	-	TRBV19	TRBJ2-5	TRBD1
CASSPGGLAGGPLRSNEQFF	TGTGCCAGCAGCCCCGGCGGACTAGCGGGAGGGCCTTTACGGAGCAATGAGCAGTTCTTC	-	TRBV6-6	TRBJ2-1	TRBD2
CASSLVSMGNYGYTF	TGTGCCAGCAGCTTAGTGTCGATGGGGAACTATGGCTACACCTTC	-	TRBV7-9	TRBJ1-2	-
CSASYRSGARFNEQFF	TGCAGTGCTAGTTACCGTAGCGGGGCCCGGTTCAATGAGCAGTTCTTC	-	TRBV20-1	TRBJ2-1	TRBD2
CASSQAGAGHKETQYF	TGTGCCAGCAGCCAGGCCGGAGCGGGGCATAAAGAGACCCAGTACTTC	-	TRBV28	TRBJ2-5	TRBD2
CASIQGANEKLFF	TGTGCCAGCATACAGGGGGCTAATGAAAAACTGTTTTTT	-	TRBV18	TRBJ1-4	TRBD1
CASSMGISGDTVGQYF	TGTGCCAGTAGTATGGGGATTAGCGGGGACACCGTCGGGCAGTACTTC	-	TRBV19	TRBJ2-7	TRBD2
CASSPTGTSGSRADTQYF	TGTGCCAGCTCACCGACCGGGACTAGCGGGAGTCGAGCAGATACGCAGTATTTT	-	TRBV18	TRBJ2-3	TRBD2
CASSMAETQYF	TGTGCCAGTAGTATGGCGGAGACCCAGTACTTC	-	TRBV19	TRBJ2-5	-
CASSEVAGQPQHF	TGTGCCAGCAGCGAAGTTGCCGGCCAGCCCCAGCATTTT	-	TRBV6-4	TRBJ1-5	-
CASSERGRTDTQYF	TGTGCCAGCAGTGAGAGAGGGAGGACAGATACGCAGTATTTT	-	TRBV6-1	TRBJ2-3	-
CSVVNSYPSYEQYF	TGCAGCGTTGTGAACAGCTACCCCTCCTACGAGCAGTACTTC	-	TRBV29-1	TRBJ2-7	-
CASSPDGINSPLHF	TGCGCCAGCAGCCCGGACGGTATTAATTCACCCCTCCACTTT	-	TRBV5-1	TRBJ1-6	-
CASSLAGGYSSYNEQFF	TGTGCCAGCAGCTTAGCGGGGGGCTACAGCTCCTACAATGAGCAGTTCTTC	-	TRBV7-6	TRBJ2-1	-
CASGRGAPYEQYF	TGTGCCAGCGGGCGGGGGGCACCCTACGAGCAGTACTTC	-	TRBV6-5	TRBJ2-7	TRBD2
CASSQGRGAGTGELFF	TGTGCCAGCAGCCAAGGGCGGGGGGCCGGCACCGGGGAGCTGTTTTTT	-	TRBV4-2	TRBJ2-2	TRBD2
CASSLRQVPNTEAFF	TGTGCCAGCAGCCTAAGACAGGTCCCGAACACTGAAGCTTTCTTT	-	TRBV27	TRBJ1-1	-
CASSRPGTAYEQYF	TGTGCCAGCAGTCGACCCGGGACAGCCTACGAGCAGTACTTC	-	TRBV6-5	TRBJ2-7	TRBD1
CASSPDSNYGYTF	TGTGCCAGCAGCCCTGACAGCAACTATGGCTACACCTTC	once	TRBV11-2	TRBJ1-2	-
CASSFPHQAVGYGYTF	TGTGCCAGCAGCTTCCCCCATCAGGCTGTGGGCTATGGCTACACCTTC	-	TRBV5-6	TRBJ1-2	-
CASQMNTGELFF	TGTGCCAGTCAGATGAACACCGGGGAGCTGTTTTTT	-	TRBV6-5	TRBJ2-2	-
CASRSPGQGNYEQYF	TGTGCCAGCAGAAGCCCGGGACAGGGGAATTACGAGCAGTACTTC	few	TRBV28	TRBJ2-7	TRBD1
CASSPGSYNEQFF	TGTGCCAGCAGTCCGGGGTCCTACAATGAGCAGTTCTTC	many	TRBV6-2/TRBV6-3	TRBJ2-1	-
CASRPLDMGDLFF	TGTGCCAGCAGACCTCTTGACATGGGGGATTTGTTCTTC	-	TRBV2	TRBJ2-1	-
CASSLPRGGGRTGELFF	TGTGCCAGCAGTTTACCACGCGGCGGAGGTAGGACCGGGGAGCTGTTTTTT	-	TRBV28	TRBJ2-2	-
CAITDSRAFNTEAFF	TGTGCCATCACCGACAGCCGGGCCTTTAACACTGAAGCTTTCTTT	-	TRBV10-3	TRBJ1-1	-
CASSYLGPNPYF	TGTGCCAGCAGTTATTTGGGACCAAATCCCTACTTC	-	TRBV12-3/TRBV12-4	TRBJ1-2	-
CASRLDSSPGNTIYF	TGTGCCAGCAGACTAGACAGCTCCCCTGGAAACACCATATATTTT	-	TRBV28	TRBJ1-3	-
CASREGQGANEQYF	TGTGCCAGCAGAGAGGGACAGGGGGCGAACGAGCAGTACTTC	-	TRBV2	TRBJ2-7	TRBD1
CATTRKGEGASTGELFF	TGTGCCACCACCCGGAAGGGTGAGGGGGCGTCCACCGGGGAGCTGTTTTTT	-	TRBV21-1	TRBJ2-2	-
CASSLAGRAGTEAFF	TGTGCCAGCAGCTTGGCCGGCAGGGCCGGCACTGAAGCTTTCTTT	-	TRBV5-6	TRBJ1-1	-
CASLAGKETQYF	TGTGCCAGCTTGGCAGGGAAAGAGACCCAGTACTTC	-	TRBV28	TRBJ2-5	-
CASSQKRTTPRDNEQFF	TGTGCCAGCAGCCAAAAGCGGACTACACCTCGTGACAATGAGCAGTTCTTC	-	TRBV14	TRBJ2-1	-